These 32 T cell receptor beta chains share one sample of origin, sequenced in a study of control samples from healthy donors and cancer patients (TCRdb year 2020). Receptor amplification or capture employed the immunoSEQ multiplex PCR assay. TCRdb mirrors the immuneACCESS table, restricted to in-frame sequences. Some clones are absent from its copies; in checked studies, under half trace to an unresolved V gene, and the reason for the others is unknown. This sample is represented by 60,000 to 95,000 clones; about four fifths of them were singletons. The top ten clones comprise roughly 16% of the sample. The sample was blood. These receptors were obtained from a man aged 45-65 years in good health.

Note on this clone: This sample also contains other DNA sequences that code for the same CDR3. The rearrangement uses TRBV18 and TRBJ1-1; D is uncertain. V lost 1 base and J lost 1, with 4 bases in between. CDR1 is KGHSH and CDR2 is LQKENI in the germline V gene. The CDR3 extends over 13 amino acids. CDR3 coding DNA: TGTGCCAGCTCACCACAGGGGAACACTGAAGCTTTCTTT. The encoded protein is CASSPQGNTEAFF.

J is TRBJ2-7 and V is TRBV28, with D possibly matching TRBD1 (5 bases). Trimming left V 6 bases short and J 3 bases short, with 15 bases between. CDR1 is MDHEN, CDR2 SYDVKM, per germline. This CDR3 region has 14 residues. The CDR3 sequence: CASSLGLGIYEQYF. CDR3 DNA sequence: TGTGCCAGCAGCCTGGGGCTGGGGATCTACGAGCAGTACTTC.

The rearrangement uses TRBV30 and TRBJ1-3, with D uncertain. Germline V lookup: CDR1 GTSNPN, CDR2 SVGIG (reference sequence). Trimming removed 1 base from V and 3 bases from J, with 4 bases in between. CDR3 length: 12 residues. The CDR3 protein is CAWSEVGNTIYF. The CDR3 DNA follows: TGTGCCTGGAGTGAGGTTGGAAACACCATATATTTT.

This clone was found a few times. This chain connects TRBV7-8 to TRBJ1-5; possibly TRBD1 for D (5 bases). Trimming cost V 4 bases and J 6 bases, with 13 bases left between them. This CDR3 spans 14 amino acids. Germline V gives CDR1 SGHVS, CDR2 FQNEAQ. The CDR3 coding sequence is TGTGCCAGCAGCTCCGTAGGGGAGGTTCAGCCCCAGCATTTT. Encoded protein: CASSSVGEVQPQHF.

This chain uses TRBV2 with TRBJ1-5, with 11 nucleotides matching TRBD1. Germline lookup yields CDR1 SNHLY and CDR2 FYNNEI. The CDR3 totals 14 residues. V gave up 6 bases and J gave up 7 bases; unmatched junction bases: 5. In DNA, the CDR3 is TGTGCCAGCAGCGCAGGACAGGGGGCACAGCCCCAGCATTTT. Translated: CASSAGQGAQPQHF.

For the CDR3, the DNA is TGTGCCAGCAGCTTGTTCACAGGGGGAAATGAAAAACTGTTTTTT. Translated, it gives CASSLFTGGNEKLFF. The V and J genes are TRBV7-2 and TRBJ1-4, with 8 bases lining up with TRBD1. The CDR3 length is 15 residues. Germline CDR1 is SGHTA and CDR2 is FQGNSA. The junction had 5 bases not matched to a gene; V was cut back by 3 bases and J by 5 bases.

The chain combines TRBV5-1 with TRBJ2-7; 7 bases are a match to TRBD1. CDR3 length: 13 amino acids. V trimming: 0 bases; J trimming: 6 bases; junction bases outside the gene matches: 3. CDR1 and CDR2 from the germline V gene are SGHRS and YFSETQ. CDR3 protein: CASSLDRGSEQYF. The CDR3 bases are TGCGCCAGCAGCTTGGACAGGGGTTCCGAGCAGTACTTC.

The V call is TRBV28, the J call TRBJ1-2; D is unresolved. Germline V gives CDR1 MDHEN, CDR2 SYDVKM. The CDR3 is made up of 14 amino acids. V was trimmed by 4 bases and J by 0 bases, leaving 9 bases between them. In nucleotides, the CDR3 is TGTGCCAGCAGTTCTACAGAGACTAACTATGGCTACACCTTC. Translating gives CASSSTETNYGYTF.

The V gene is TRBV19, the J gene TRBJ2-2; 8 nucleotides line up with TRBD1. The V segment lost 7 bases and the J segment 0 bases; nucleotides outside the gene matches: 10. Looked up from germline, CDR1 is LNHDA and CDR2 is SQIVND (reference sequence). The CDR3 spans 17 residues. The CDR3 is CASTSDRGHANTGELFF. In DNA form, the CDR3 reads TGTGCCAGTACCTCAGACAGGGGTCACGCGAACACCGGGGAGCTGTTTTTT.

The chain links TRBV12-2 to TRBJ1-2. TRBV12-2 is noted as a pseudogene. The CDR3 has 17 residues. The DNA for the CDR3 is TGTGCAAGTCGCTTAAAGTTCGCGGGCACCGCTAACTATGGCTACACCTTC. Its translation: CASRLKFAGTANYGYTF.

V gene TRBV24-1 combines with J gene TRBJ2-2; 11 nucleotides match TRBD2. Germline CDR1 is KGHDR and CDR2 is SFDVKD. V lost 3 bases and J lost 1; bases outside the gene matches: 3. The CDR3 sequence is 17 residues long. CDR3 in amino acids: CATSDLGTSGNTGELFF. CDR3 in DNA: TGTGCCACCAGTGATCTAGGGACTAGCGGGAACACCGGGGAGCTGTTTTTT.

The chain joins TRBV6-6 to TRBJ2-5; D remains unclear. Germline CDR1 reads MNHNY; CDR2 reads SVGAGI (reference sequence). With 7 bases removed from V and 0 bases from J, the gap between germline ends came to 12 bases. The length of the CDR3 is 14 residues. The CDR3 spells CASTLSVYQETQYF. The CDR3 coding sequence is TGTGCCAGCACCCTTTCAGTGTACCAAGAGACCCAGTACTTC.

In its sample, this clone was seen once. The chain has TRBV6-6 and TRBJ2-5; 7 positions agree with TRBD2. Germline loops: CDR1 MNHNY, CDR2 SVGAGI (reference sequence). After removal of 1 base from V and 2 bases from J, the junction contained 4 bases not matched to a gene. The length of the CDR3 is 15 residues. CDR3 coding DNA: TGTGCCAGCAGTTACTTCCTTAGCGGGCAAGAGACCCAGTACTTC. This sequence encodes CASSYFLSGQETQYF.

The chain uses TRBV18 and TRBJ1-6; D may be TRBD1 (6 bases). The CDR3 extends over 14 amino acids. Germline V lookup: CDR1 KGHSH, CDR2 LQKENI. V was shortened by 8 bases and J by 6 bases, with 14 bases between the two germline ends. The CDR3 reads CASAPQGLNSPLHF. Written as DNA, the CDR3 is TGTGCCAGCGCCCCGCAGGGGCTTAATTCACCCCTCCACTTT.

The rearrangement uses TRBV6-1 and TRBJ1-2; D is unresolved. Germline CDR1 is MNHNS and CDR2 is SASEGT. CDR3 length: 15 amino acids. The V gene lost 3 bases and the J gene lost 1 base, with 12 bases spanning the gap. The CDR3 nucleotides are TGTGCCAGCAGTGAGACGCTGGGCCTTAACTATGGCTACACCTTC. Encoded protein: CASSETLGLNYGYTF.

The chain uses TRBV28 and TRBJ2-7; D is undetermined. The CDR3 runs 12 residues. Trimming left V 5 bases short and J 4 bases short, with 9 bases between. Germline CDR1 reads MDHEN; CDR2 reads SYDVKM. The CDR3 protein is CASSLDYYEQYF. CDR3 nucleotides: TGTGCCAGCAGTCTCGATTATTACGAGCAGTACTTC.

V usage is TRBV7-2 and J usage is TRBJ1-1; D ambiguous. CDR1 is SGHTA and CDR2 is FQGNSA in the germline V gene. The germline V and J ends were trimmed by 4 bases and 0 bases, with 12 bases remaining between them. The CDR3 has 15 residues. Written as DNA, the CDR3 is TGTGCCAGCAGCTCCCACGATGGCATGAACACTGAAGCTTTCTTT. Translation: CASSSHDGMNTEAFF.

The CDR3 spells CAIGTPGGYTF. In DNA form, the CDR3 reads TGTGCCATCGGGACGCCCGGTGGCTACACCTTC. The chain links TRBV2 to TRBJ1-2, with D maybe TRBD1 (5 bases). The CDR3 contains 11 residues. Germline V gene data show CDR1 as SNHLY and CDR2 as FYNNEI. V was pared by 10 bases and J by 7 bases, with 13 bases between. Together with reference TRBV2 and TRBJ1-2, the CDR3 gives the full variable domain: EPEVTQTPSHQVTQMGQEVILRCVPISNHLYFYWYRQILGQKVEFLVSFYNNEISEKSEIFDDQFSVERPDGSNFTLKIRSTKLEDSAMYFCAIGTPGGYTFGSGTRLTVV.

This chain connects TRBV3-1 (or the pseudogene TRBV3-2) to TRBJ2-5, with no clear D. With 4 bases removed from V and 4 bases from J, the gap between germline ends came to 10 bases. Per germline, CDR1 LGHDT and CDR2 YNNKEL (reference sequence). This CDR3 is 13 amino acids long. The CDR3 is CASSPTLLETQYF. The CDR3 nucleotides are TGTGCCAGCAGCCCCACCCTTTTAGAGACCCAGTACTTC.

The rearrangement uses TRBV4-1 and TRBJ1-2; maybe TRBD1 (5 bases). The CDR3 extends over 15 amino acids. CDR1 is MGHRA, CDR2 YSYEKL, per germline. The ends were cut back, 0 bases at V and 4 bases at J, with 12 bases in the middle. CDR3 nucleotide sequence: TGCGCCAGCAGCCAAGAGGTTACAGGTGTCTATGGCTACACCTTC. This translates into CASSQEVTGVYGYTF.

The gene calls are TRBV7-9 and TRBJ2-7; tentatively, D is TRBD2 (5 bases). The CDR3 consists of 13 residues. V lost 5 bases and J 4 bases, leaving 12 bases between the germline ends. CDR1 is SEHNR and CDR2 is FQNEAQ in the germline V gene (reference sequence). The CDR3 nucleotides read TGTGCCAGCAGCCCATCCGAGCGGTACGAGCAGTACTTC. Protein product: CASSPSERYEQYF.

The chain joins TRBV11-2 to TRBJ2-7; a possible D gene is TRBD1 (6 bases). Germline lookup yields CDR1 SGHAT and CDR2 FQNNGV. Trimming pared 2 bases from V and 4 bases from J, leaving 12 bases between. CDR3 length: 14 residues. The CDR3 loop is CASSLLQGIYEQYF. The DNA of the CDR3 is TGTGCCAGCAGCTTATTGCAGGGGATATACGAGCAGTACTTC. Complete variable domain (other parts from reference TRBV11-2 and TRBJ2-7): EAGVAQSPRYKIIEKRQSVAFWCNPISGHATLYWYQQILGQGPKLLIQFQNNGVVDDSQLPKDRFSAERLKGVDSTLKIQPAKLEDSAVYLCASSLLQGIYEQYFGPGTRLTVT.

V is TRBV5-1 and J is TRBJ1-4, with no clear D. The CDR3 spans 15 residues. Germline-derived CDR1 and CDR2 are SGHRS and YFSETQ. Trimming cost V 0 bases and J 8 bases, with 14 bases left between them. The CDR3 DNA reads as TGCGCCAGCAGCTTGGATTTGTGGGAAAGGGAAAAACTGTTTTTT. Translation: CASSLDLWEREKLFF.

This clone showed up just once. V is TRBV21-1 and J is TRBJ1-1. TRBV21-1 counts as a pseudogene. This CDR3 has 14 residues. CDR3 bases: TGTGCCAGCAGCAAAGGGGGAGGGGAGCCTGAAGCTTTCTTT. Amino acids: CASSKGGGEPEAFF.

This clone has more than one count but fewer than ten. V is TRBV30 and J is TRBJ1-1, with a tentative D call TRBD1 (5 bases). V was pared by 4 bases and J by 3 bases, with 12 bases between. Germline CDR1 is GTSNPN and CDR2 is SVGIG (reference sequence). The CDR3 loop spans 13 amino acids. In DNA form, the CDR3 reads TGTGCCTGGACTCGACAGATGGACACTGAAGCTTTCTTT. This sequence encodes CAWTRQMDTEAFF.

CDR3 amino acids: CASSLGLSGHTEAFF. CDR3 coding DNA: TGCGCCAGCAGCTTGGGCTTAAGCGGGCACACTGAAGCTTTCTTT. The V call is TRBV5-1, the J call TRBJ1-1; D is uncertain. Trimming took 0 bases from V and 3 from J, leaving 12 bases between them. CDR3 length equals 15 residues. The germline CDR1 and CDR2 sequences are SGHRS and YFSETQ.

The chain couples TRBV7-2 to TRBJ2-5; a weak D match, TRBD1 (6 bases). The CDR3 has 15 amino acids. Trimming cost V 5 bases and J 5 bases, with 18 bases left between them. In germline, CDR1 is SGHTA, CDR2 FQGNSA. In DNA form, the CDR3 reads TGTGCCAGCAGCCTAGGGGGAAAGGGACGGGAGACCCAGTACTTC. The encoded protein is CASSLGGKGRETQYF.

The CDR3 is CASSSQGEDQPQHF. Written as DNA, the CDR3 is TGTGCCAGCAGTAGCCAGGGGGAGGATCAGCCCCAGCATTTT. This sequence joins TRBV2 and TRBJ1-5, with TRBD1 matching over 7 bases. V lost 5 bases, J lost 5 bases, and 6 bases stayed unmatched. Germline V lookup: CDR1 SNHLY, CDR2 FYNNEI. This CDR3 spans 14 amino acids. Variable domain in full (rest from reference TRBV2 and TRBJ1-5): EPEVTQTPSHQVTQMGQEVILRCVPISNHLYFYWYRQILGQKVEFLVSFYNNEISEKSEIFDDQFSVERPDGSNFTLKIRSTKLEDSAMYFCASSSQGEDQPQHFGDGTRLSIL.

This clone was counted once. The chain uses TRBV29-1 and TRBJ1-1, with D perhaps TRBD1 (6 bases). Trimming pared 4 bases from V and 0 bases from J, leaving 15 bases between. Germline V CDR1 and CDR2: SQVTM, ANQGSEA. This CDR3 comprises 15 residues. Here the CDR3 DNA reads TGCAGCGTTGTAGAGGGGGGGAGATTGAACACTGAAGCTTTCTTT. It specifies CSVVEGGRLNTEAFF.

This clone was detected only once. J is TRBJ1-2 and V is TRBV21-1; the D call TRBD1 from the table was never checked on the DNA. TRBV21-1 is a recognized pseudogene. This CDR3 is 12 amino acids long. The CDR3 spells CASTPTDCGYTF. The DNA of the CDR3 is TGTGCCAGCACCCCTACAGATTGTGGCTACACCTTC.

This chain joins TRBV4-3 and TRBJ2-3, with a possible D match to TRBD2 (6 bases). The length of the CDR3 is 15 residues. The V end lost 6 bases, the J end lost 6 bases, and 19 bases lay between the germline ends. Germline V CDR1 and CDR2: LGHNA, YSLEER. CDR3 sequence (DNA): TGCGCCAGCAGTCAAAACACCCGGGGACTCGATACGCAGTATTTT. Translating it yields CASSQNTRGLDTQYF.

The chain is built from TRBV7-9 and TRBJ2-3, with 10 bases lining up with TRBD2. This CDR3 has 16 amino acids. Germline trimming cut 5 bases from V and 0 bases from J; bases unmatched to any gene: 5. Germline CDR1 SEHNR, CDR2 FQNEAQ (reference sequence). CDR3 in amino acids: CASSPWTSGSTDTQYF. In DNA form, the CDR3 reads TGTGCCAGCAGCCCCTGGACTAGCGGTAGCACAGATACGCAGTATTTT. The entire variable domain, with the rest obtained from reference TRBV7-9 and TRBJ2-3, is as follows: DTGVSQNPRHKITKRGQNVTFRCDPISEHNRLYWYRQTLGQGPEFLTYFQNEAQLEKSRLLSDRFSAERPKGSFSTLEIQRTEQGDSAMYLCASSPWTSGSTDTQYFGPGTRLTVL.